This TCR beta chain emerged from a study of shared clonotypes between healthy human individuals. Study results and caveats: It was the few donors that limited the genetic and exposure-history diversity represented.

Germline values: CDR1 MGHRA, CDR2 YSYEKL. This CDR3 contains 14 residues. Between the trimmed V and J ends, which lost 4 bases and 3 bases, there was a span of 11 bases. Genomic DNA of every subset was divided equally among multiple immunoSEQ plates. The protocol was immunoSEQ multiplex PCR, while the TCRdb copy is restricted to in-frame clones and leaves out a portion. The sample records 1.5 million to 2.5 million clones, approximately 94% being singletons. Selected positively for CCR7 and CD45RO-negative, naive CD8 cells excluded terminally differentiated effector memory CD45RA+ cells. Worth noting for this clone: Its antigen is unknown.

Material for sequencing was naive CD8+ T cells sorted from blood. The J gene is TRBJ2-3, the V gene TRBV4-1; the D is unclear. The receptor was derived from a man aged 18 to 30 in good health. CDR3 protein: CASSPLLGTDTQYF. Here the CDR3 DNA reads TGCGCCAGCAGCCCCCTTCTTGGAACAGATACGCAGTATTTT.